This T cell receptor beta chain appears in the sequencing data of a study of cytomegalovirus exposure and HLA in healthy donors. This CDR3 is 15 amino acids long. Per the germline V gene, CDR1 is SGDLS and CDR2 is YYNGEE. With V trimmed by 3 bases and J by 10 bases, 11 bases remained unmatched. Overall study findings and caveats: In an earlier analysis, about 90% or about 30%: the productive usage of most TCR beta V segments.

A note on this clone: Its specificity is not known.

Researchers ran the PCR with 60 Vbeta and 13 Jbeta primers. The assay was immunoSEQ multiplex PCR, and TCRdb's table has in-frame clones only and misses some. The sample holds roughly 52,000 clones, around three fifths seen once. This receptor was obtained from a human donor in good health. Sequencing was carried out using PBMCs. The chain carries TRBV9 and TRBJ2-1; 9 bases match TRBD2. CDR3 protein: CASSEAGGVPGEQFF. CDR3 DNA: TGTGCCAGCAGCGAAGCGGGGGGCGTACCCGGGGAGCAGTTCTTC.